A single T cell receptor (beta chain) is shown here with its context. This receptor's antigen is unknown. No per-base quality is available; no much larger clone lies one base away. This record belongs to a study of control samples from healthy donors and cancer patients (dated by TCRdb to the early 2020s). For CDR1 and CDR2, the germline V gene lists MNHEY and SVGEGT. At the junction V is shortened by 6 bases and J by 3 bases; bases outside the gene matches: 8. The CDR3 runs 16 amino acids, cysteine and phenylalanine included. Left in the record is the CDR3 DNA by itself, 48 bases read in frame from the first base. Libraries were made using the immunoSEQ multiplex PCR assay. The table was pulled from immuneACCESS by TCRdb, which kept in-frame rearrangements only. Such tables lose some clones; where checked, under half of the loss comes from unresolved V genes, and the rest has no known cause. For this sample there are about 57,000 clones; about 91% appear just once. The ten most abundant clones make up around 0.91% of the sample.

The receptor comes from a young man with colorectal cancer. The V and J segments used are TRBV6-2 or TRBV6-3 and TRBJ1-5, and TRBD1 aligns with 10 junction nucleotides. The specimen was PBMCs. The CDR3 corresponds to CASRPPGQGINQPQHF. The DNA sequence is as follows: TGTGCCAGCAGACCTCCGGGACAGGGGATCAATCAGCCCCAGCATTTT.